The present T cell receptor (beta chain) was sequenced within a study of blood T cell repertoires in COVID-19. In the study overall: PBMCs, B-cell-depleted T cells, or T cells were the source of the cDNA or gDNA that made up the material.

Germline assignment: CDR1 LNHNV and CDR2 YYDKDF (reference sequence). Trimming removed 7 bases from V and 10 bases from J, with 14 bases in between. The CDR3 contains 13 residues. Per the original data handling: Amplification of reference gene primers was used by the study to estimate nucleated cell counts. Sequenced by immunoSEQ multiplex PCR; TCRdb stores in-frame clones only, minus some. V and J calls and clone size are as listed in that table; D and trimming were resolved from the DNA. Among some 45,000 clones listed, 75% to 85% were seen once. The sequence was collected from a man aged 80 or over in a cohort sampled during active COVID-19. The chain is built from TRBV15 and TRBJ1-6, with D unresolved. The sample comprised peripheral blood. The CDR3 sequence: CATKLEWESPLHF. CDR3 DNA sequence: TGTGCCACCAAACTAGAATGGGAATCACCCCTCCACTTT.